This passage covers 9 T cell receptor beta chains from one sample sequenced in a study of blood T cells in healthy people across ages. Sample-barcoded 5' priming and a J-beta primer mix drove a second PCR of about 7 to 11 cycles. TCRdb reanalysed the 5' RACE reads using MiXCR and keeps one entry per CDR3 protein. The sample holds about 510,000 distinct CDR3 sequences, around a quarter seen once. This sample also belongs to another study, concerning T cells of mothers and their children.

The material sequenced was blood. All receptors come from a boy aged 2 to 9 in good health.

The rearrangement joins TRBV20-1 to TRBJ2-5; tentatively, D is TRBD2 (6 bases). The J call may be in error: the DNA end matches TRBJ2-1 better. Germline V gene lookup returns CDR1 DFQATT and CDR2 SNEGSKA (reference sequence). CDR3 length: 11 residues. CDR3 coding DNA: TGCAGTGCTAGTCGGGGGAATGAGCAGTTCTTC. Translated: CSASRGNEQFF.

The chain is built from TRBV5-5 and TRBJ2-4; the D is unclear. V dropped 4 bases and J dropped 3 bases, with 14 bases sitting between them. CDR1 is SGHKS, CDR2 YYEKEE, per germline (reference sequence). The CDR3 runs 15 residues. CDR3 residues: CASSPPWQNKNIQYF. The CDR3 DNA reads TGTGCCAGCAGCCCCCCTTGGCAGAACAAAAACATTCAGTACTTC.

The chain couples TRBV7-9 to TRBJ1-2; D is uncertain. Germline CDR1 SEHNR, CDR2 FQNEAQ (reference sequence). This CDR3 spans 11 amino acids. V was pared by 3 bases and J by 8 bases, with 7 bases between. The CDR3 region is CASSFQEGYTF. The DNA for the CDR3 is TGTGCCAGCAGCTTCCAGGAGGGCTACACCTTC.

This chain connects TRBV12-3 or TRBV12-4 to TRBJ2-1, with 9 bases fitting TRBD2. J was trimmed by 6 bases and V by 7 bases; bases with no gene match: 10. The CDR3 consists of 15 residues. Here the CDR3 DNA reads TGTGCCAGCATGATAGGCGGGAGGGCGGGCAATGAGCAGTTCTTC. Translation gives CASMIGGRAGNEQFF.

About this clonotype itself: One end of the junction is discordant with germline, which a read error may explain. The V gene is TRBV7-7, the J gene TRBJ2-4, with TRBD1 as a possible D gene (7 bases). Germline assignment: CDR1 SSHAT and CDR2 FNYEAQ (reference sequence). The CDR3 consists of 13 residues. Here the CDR3 reads CASSLTGEDIQYF. The CDR3 DNA sequence: TGTGCTAGCAGCTTAACAGGGGAGGACATTCAGTACTTC.

The chain joins TRBV7-2 to TRBJ2-5, with TRBD2 matching 11 bases. Gene TRBJ2-7 matches the end of the DNA better, so the J call may be wrong. This CDR3 region has 16 residues. CDR1 is SGHTA and CDR2 is FQGNSA in the germline V gene. The CDR3 sequence: CASSLDASGRFYEQYF. The CDR3 DNA follows: TGTGCCAGCAGCTTAGATGCTAGCGGGAGGTTCTACGAGCAGTACTTC.

The J gene is TRBJ2-6, the V gene TRBV5-1; 14 bases map to TRBD2. The CDR3 consists of 18 residues. Germline CDR1 SGHRS, CDR2 YFSETQ. Trimming removed 0 bases from V and 3 bases from J; junction bases left unmatched: 2. Here the CDR3 reads CASSLEGLAGGGANVLTF. In nucleotides, the CDR3 is TGCGCCAGCAGCTTGGAAGGACTAGCGGGAGGTGGGGCCAACGTCCTGACTTTC.

The V call is TRBV5-1, the J call TRBJ1-3, with 7 bases fitting TRBD1. Looked up from germline, CDR1 is SGHRS and CDR2 is YFSETQ. The CDR3 has 14 amino acids. Losses at the gene ends were 6 bases for V and 2 bases for J; bases not matched to a gene: 5. CDR3 sequence: CASTTGDPGNTIYF. In nucleotides, the CDR3 is TGCGCCAGCACCACAGGGGACCCTGGAAACACCATATATTTT.

The table lists this clonotype with a few counts. V usage is TRBV24-1 and J usage is TRBJ2-5, with D possibly TRBD1 on 8 matching bases. Germline V gives CDR1 KGHDR, CDR2 SFDVKD. CDR3 length equals 16 residues. V lost 4 bases and J lost 1, with 15 bases in between. The CDR3 protein is CATSDAGGGSQETQYF. CDR3 coding DNA: TGTGCCACCAGTGACGCAGGGGGCGGGAGCCAAGAGACCCAGTACTTC.